The T cell receptor (beta chain) under discussion was sequenced for a study of breast tumors, draining lymph nodes, adjacent tissues. In the case of this clonotype: Its antigen is unknown.

One entry per CDR3 protein, called by TCRdb with MiXCR from the multiplex PCR reads. The table has about 14,000 distinct CDR3 sequences, around 57% seen once. This CDR3 is built from 13 residues. With 7 bases removed from V and 6 bases from J, the gap between germline ends came to 16 bases. The germline V gene has CDR1 DFQATT and CDR2 SNEGSKA (reference sequence). Whole-study results and caveats: Luminal-like breast cancer showed significantly greater tumor-nontumor repertoire similarity than basal-like breast cancer did. Tumors had less TCR diversity than lymph nodes, more than nontumor tissue. Findings are consistent with lymph node origin and intratumoral expansion of most tumor T cells. That most tumor T cells come from lymph nodes remained unproven.

This chain connects TRBV20-1 to TRBJ1-5; D not resolved. This clonotype originated in a female donor with breast cancer. Some clones in this sample may be carry-over from other donors' samples. Sequencing was carried out using tumor-adjacent breast tissue. For the CDR3, the DNA is TGCAGTGTTGGGTTGGGAATGGGTCAGCCCCAGCATTTT. This gives the protein CSVGLGMGQPQHF.